This T cell receptor (beta chain) comes out of a study of blood T cell repertoires in COVID-19. Across the study: The study drew acute and convalescent COVID-19 samples from the United States, Italy and Spain.

The CDR3 has 14 residues. Germline CDR1 and CDR2: DFQATT and SNEGSKA (reference sequence). V shed 3 bases and J 4 bases; nucleotides not matched to a gene: 4. As processed by the authors: Amplified reference gene primers provided the basis for estimating nucleated cell counts. Using immunoSEQ multiplex PCR, the repertoire was profiled, and TCRdb retains in-frame clones only, with some absent. The V and J calls and clone size come from that table; D and trimming were worked out from the DNA. The sample has fewer than 400,000 clones; 85% are singletons. This TCR was recovered from a young woman who had been exposed to COVID-19. The sample taken for sequencing was PBMCs or T cells enriched from blood (not recorded which). The chain couples TRBV20-1 to TRBJ2-5, with 11 bases aligning to TRBD2. The CDR3 DNA sequence: TGCAGTGCTAGTACTAGCGGGGGTTCAGAGACCCAGTACTTC. Protein product: CSASTSGGSETQYF.